Listed here are 14 T cell receptor beta chains from one sample, sequenced in a study of blood T cell repertoires in COVID-19. Assay used: immunoSEQ multiplex PCR; TCRdb lists only in-frame clones, some missing. The sample shows about 210,000 clones, about 76% of them seen only once. The specimen sequenced was PBMCs or T cells enriched from blood (not recorded which). These TCRs come from a woman between 50 and 59 years old with acute COVID-19.

The chain uses TRBV5-1 and TRBJ2-3; D may be TRBD1 (6 bases). Between the trimmed V and J ends, which lost 5 bases and 1 base, there was a span of 11 bases. Germline V lookup: CDR1 SGHRS, CDR2 YFSETQ. The CDR3 totals 14 residues. Here the CDR3 reads CASSVAGGTDTQYF. DNA for the CDR3: TGCGCCAGCAGTGTGGCAGGGGGCACAGATACGCAGTATTTT.

This chain joins TRBV28 and TRBJ1-6, with D tentatively TRBD1 (5 bases). There are 14 residues in the CDR3. Germline V gives CDR1 MDHEN, CDR2 SYDVKM. V lost 8 bases and J lost 5, with 13 bases in between. CDR3 sequence: CASSGLLNNSPLHF. The CDR3 bases are TGTGCCAGCTCAGGGCTACTGAATAATTCACCCCTCCACTTT.

CDR3 sequence reads: CASSYSTGLAGDTGELFF. In nucleotides, the CDR3 is TGTGCCAGCAGTTACTCTACGGGACTAGCGGGGGACACCGGGGAGCTGTTTTTT. V gene TRBV6-2 or TRBV6-3 combines with J gene TRBJ2-2, with TRBD2 matching over 14 bases. CDR1 and CDR2 from the germline V gene are MNHEY and SVGEGT. V shed 0 bases, J shed 3 bases, and the junction held 3 bases outside the gene matches. The CDR3 has 18 amino acids.

This clone was found a few times. V gene TRBV20-1 combines with J gene TRBJ2-7, with 8 bases identical to TRBD2. The ends lost 3 bases at V and 7 bases at J; junction bases unmatched: 11. The CDR3 runs 14 residues. CDR1 and CDR2 (germline): DFQATT, SNEGSKA (reference sequence). DNA for the CDR3: TGCAGTGCTAGTTCCGGGACTAGTAGAGGTGAGCAGTACTTC. It encodes CSASSGTSRGEQYF.

This clone was counted a single time. The CDR3 loop is CASSSQPGILNEQFF. CDR3 in DNA: TGTGCCAGCAGCTCCCAGCCCGGGATCCTCAATGAGCAGTTCTTC. The chain uses TRBV7-2 and TRBJ2-1; D may be TRBD2 (5 bases). The CDR3 length is 15 residues. Trimming pared 4 bases from V and 6 bases from J, leaving 16 bases between. Germline V lookup: CDR1 SGHTA, CDR2 FQGNSA.

The chain couples TRBV2 to TRBJ2-7; 7 bases match TRBD1. V dropped 7 bases and J dropped 2; count of bases not matched to a gene: 5. The germline CDR1 and CDR2 sequences are SNHLY and FYNNEI. This CDR3 comprises 13 residues. CDR3 in DNA: TGTGCCAGCAACCGGGACAGAGCCTACGAGCAGTACTTC. Protein sequence: CASNRDRAYEQYF.

The chain is built from TRBV7-2 and TRBJ2-5; D ambiguous. The germline V gene has CDR1 SGHTA and CDR2 FQGNSA. Between the trimmed V and J ends, which lost 5 bases and 4 bases, there was a span of 8 bases. This CDR3 is built from 12 residues. CDR3 loop: CASSPHRETQYF. The CDR3 DNA reads TGTGCCAGCAGCCCCCACAGAGAGACCCAGTACTTC.

V is TRBV7-8 and J is TRBJ2-1; perhaps TRBD1 as D (6 bases). In germline, CDR1 is SGHVS, CDR2 FQNEAQ. This CDR3 is 17 amino acids long. The germline V and J ends were trimmed by 6 bases and 8 bases, with 26 bases remaining between them. CDR3 nucleotide sequence: TGTGCCAGCAGTTCGGCACACCGGGACAAAGAAGGGGATGAGCAGTTCTTC. As protein: CASSSAHRDKEGDEQFF.

The rearrangement links TRBV4-1 to TRBJ2-3; 7 bases are shared with TRBD1. Germline V CDR1 and CDR2: MGHRA, YSYEKL. The CDR3 length is 17 residues. The trim removed 3 bases at V and 2 bases at J, leaving 11 bases unmatched. The CDR3, as DNA: TGCGCCAGCAGCCACCCAACCAAGACAGGGTCCACAGATACGCAGTATTTT. Translating it yields CASSHPTKTGSTDTQYF.

The chain uses TRBV25-1 and TRBJ1-2, with D maybe TRBD1 (6 bases). With 6 bases removed from V and 4 bases from J, the gap between germline ends came to 12 bases. This CDR3 region has 13 residues. CDR1 is MGHDK, CDR2 SYGVNS, per germline. CDR3 amino acids: CASSATGSYGYTF. CDR3 nucleotide sequence: TGTGCCAGCAGCGCTACAGGGTCCTATGGCTACACCTTC.

V gene TRBV2 combines with J gene TRBJ1-3; 8 bases fit TRBD1. Germline V gene lookup returns CDR1 SNHLY and CDR2 FYNNEI. Germline trimming cut 6 bases from V and 0 bases from J; bases unmatched to any gene: 4. CDR3 length equals 15 residues. CDR3 region: CASRGQASSGNTIYF. Written as DNA, the CDR3 is TGTGCCAGCAGGGGACAGGCGAGCTCTGGAAACACCATATATTTT.

The genes are TRBV6-1 and TRBJ2-7, with D possibly TRBD1 on 5 matching bases. CDR3 length: 14 residues. Germline assignment: CDR1 MNHNS and CDR2 SASEGT. Between the trimmed V and J ends, which lost 2 bases and 5 bases, there was a span of 13 bases. CDR3 loop: CASSEQSGWDEQYF. The CDR3 nucleotides read TGTGCCAGCAGTGAACAGTCAGGGTGGGACGAGCAGTACTTC.

The chain has TRBV11-3 and TRBJ2-1; 7 positions agree with TRBD2. The germline gives CDR1 SGHNT, CDR2 YENEEA. V shed 3 bases and J 3 bases; nucleotides not matched to a gene: 11. This CDR3 comprises 17 residues. The CDR3 reads CASSFVGTTGVYNEQFF. Written as DNA, the CDR3 is TGTGCCAGCAGCTTCGTCGGGACTACCGGAGTCTACAATGAGCAGTTCTTC.

This clone was seen a single time. This rearrangement joins TRBV5-1 to TRBJ2-7; tentative D call: TRBD1 (6 bases). CDR1 is SGHRS and CDR2 is YFSETQ in the germline V gene. Trimming pared 5 bases from V and 1 base from J, leaving 13 bases between. There are 14 residues in the CDR3. The CDR3 region is CASSFGTLSYEQYF. CDR3 DNA: TGCGCCAGCAGTTTCGGGACACTTTCCTACGAGCAGTACTTC.